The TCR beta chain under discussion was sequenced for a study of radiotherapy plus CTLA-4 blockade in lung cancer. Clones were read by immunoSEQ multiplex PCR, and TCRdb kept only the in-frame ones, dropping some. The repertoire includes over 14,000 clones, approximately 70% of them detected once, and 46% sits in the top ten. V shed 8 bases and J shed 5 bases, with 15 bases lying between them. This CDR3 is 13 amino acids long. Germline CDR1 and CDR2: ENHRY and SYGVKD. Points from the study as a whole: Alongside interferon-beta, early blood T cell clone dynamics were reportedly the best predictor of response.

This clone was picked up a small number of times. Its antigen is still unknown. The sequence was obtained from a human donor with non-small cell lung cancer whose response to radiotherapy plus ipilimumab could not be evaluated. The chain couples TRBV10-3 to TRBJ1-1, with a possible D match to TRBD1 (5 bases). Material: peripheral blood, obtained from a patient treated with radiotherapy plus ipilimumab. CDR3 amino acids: CAIGAGSRTEAFF. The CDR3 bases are TGTGCCATCGGGGCAGGGTCAAGGACTGAAGCTTTCTTT.